This TCR beta chain was identified in a study of OX40 agonist ivuxolimab in advanced cancers. Study background: The group had a mean age of about 64 years, ranged from roughly 23 to 79, and was 82.7% male. Partial responses occurred in three patients (one hepatocellular carcinoma, two cutaneous melanoma).

This table comes from immunoSEQ multiplex PCR, and its TCRdb copy is limited to in-frame clones, with some not included. The sample consists of 60,000 to 75,000 clones, over 75% of them appearing once. The CDR3 is 17 residues long. Germline V gene sequence: CDR1 SGHTA, CDR2 FQGNSA. V shed 1 base and J 0 bases; nucleotides not matched to a gene: 2. It was autoimmune disease history or systemic immunosuppression that excluded patients. This TCR was sampled from an adult with an advanced solid tumor such as melanoma, head and neck, liver or kidney cancer. The specimen comprised CD4+ or CD8+ T cells sorted from blood, sampled in a trial of the OX40 agonist ivuxolimab. The rearrangement uses TRBV7-2 and TRBJ2-3; 12 bases are a match to TRBD2. In nucleotides, the CDR3 is TGTGCCAGCAGCTTAGTCGGGACTAGCGGGAGCACAGATACGCAGTATTTT. This translates into CASSLVGTSGSTDTQYF. Full variable domain (outside the CDR3, taken from reference TRBV7-2 and TRBJ2-3): GAGVSQSPSNKVTEKGKDVELRCDPISGHTALYWYRQSLGQGLEFLIYFQGNSAPDKSGLPSDRFSAERTGGSVSTLTIQRTQQEDSAVYLCASSLVGTSGSTDTQYFGPGTRLTVL.